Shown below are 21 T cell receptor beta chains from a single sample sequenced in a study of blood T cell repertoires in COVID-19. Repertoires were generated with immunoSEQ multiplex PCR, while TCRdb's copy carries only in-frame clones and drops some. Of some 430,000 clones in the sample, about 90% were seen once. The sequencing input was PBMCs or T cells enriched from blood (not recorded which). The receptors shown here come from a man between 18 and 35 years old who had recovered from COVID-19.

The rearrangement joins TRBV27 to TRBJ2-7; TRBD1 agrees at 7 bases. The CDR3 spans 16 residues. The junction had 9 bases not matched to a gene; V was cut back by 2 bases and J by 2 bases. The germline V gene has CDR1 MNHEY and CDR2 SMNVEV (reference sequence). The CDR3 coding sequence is TGTGCCAGCAGTTTAGGAAGGGGGCGACCGCCCTACGAGCAGTACTTC. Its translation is CASSLGRGRPPYEQYF.

CDR3 sequence (DNA): TGTGCCATCAGCGACAGGGGGGGAGGAAACACTGAAGCTTTCTTT. Its translation: CAISDRGGGNTEAFF. The V gene is TRBV10-3, the J gene TRBJ1-1; 9 nucleotides line up with TRBD1. V lost 6 bases, J lost 2 bases, and 7 bases stayed unmatched. Germline CDR1 ENHRY, CDR2 SYGVKD. This CDR3 is 15 amino acids long.

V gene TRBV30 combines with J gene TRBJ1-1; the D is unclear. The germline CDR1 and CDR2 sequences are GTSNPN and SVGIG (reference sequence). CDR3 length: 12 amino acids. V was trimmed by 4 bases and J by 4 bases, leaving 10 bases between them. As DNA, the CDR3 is TGTGCCTGGATCGTTCTTAGCACTGAAGCTTTCTTT. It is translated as CAWIVLSTEAFF.

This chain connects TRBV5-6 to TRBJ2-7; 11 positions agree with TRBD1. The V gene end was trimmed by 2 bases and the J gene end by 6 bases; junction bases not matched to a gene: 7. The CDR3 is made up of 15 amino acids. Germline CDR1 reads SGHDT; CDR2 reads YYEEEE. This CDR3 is CASSFGTGGGGEQYF. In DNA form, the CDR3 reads TGTGCCAGCAGCTTCGGGACAGGGGGTGGCGGCGAGCAGTACTTC.

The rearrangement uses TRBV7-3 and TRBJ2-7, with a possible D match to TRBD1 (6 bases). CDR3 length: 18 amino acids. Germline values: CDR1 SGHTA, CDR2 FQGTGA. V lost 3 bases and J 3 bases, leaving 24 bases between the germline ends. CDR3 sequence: CASSLDLEGEALDYEQYF. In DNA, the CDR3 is TGTGCCAGCAGCTTGGACTTAGAGGGGGAAGCGCTCGACTACGAGCAGTACTTC.

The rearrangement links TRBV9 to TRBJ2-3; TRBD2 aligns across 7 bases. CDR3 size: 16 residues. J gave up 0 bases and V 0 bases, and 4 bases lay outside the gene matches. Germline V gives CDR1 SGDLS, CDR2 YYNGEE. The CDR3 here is CASSVGSGPSTDTQYF. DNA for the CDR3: TGTGCCAGCAGCGTAGGTAGCGGGCCAAGCACAGATACGCAGTATTTT.

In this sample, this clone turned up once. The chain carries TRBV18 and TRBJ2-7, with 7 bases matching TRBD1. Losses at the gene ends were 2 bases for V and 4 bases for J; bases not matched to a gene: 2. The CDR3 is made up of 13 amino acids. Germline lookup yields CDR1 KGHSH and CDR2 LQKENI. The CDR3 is CASSPVQGYEQYF. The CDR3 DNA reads TGTGCCAGCTCACCAGTACAGGGGTACGAGCAGTACTTC.

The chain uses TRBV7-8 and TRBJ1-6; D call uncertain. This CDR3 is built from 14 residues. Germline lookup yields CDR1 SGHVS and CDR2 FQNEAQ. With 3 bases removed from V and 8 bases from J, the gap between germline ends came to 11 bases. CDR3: CASSFAGIYSPLHF. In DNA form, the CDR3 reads TGTGCCAGCAGCTTTGCCGGGATCTATTCACCCCTCCACTTT.

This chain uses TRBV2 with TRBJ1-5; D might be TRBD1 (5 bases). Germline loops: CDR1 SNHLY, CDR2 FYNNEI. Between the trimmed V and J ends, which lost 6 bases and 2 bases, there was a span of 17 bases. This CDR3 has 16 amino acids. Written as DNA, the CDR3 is TGTGCCAGCAGCAACGCTCAGGGTAAAGGCAATCAGCCCCAGCATTTT. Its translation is CASSNAQGKGNQPQHF.

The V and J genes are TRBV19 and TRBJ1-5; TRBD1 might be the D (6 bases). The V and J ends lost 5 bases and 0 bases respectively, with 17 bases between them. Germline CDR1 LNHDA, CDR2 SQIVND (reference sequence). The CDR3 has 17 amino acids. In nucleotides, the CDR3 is TGTGCCAGTAGTCCCCCGGGGGGCGGGTATAGCAATCAGCCCCAGCATTTT. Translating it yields CASSPPGGGYSNQPQHF.

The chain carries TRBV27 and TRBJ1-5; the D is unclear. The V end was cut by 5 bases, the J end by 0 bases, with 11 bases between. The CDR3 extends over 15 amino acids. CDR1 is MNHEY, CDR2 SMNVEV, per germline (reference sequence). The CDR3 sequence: CASSINSHSNQPQHF. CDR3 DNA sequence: TGTGCCAGCAGTATAAACTCCCATAGCAATCAGCCCCAGCATTTT.

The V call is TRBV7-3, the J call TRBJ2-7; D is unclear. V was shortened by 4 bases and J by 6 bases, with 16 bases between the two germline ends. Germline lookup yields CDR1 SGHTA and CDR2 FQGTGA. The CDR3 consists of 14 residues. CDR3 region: CASSSPGASSEQYF. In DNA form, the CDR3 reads TGTGCCAGCAGCTCTCCGGGTGCCAGCTCCGAGCAGTACTTC.

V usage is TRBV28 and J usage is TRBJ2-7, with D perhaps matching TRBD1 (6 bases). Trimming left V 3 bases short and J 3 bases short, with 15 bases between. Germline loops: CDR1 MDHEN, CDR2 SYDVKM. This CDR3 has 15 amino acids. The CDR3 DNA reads TGTGCCAGCAGTTTTTCAAAGGGCAGGGGCTACGAGCAGTACTTC. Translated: CASSFSKGRGYEQYF.

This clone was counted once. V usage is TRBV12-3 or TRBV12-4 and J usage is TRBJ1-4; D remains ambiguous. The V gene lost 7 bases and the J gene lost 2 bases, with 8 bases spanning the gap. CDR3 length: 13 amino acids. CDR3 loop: CASTRSTNEKLFF. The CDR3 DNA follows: TGTGCCAGCACGAGGTCCACTAATGAAAAACTGTTTTTT.

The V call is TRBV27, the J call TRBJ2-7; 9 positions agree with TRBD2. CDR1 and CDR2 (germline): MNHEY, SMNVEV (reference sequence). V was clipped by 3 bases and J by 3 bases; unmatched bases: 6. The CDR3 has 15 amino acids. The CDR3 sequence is CASSLGSGSNYEQYF. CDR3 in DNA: TGTGCCAGCAGTTTGGGTAGCGGGAGCAACTACGAGCAGTACTTC.

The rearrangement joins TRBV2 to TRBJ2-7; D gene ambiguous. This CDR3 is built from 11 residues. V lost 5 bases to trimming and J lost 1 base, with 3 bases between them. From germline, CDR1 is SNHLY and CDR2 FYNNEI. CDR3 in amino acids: CASSQSYEQYF. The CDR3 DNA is TGTGCCAGCAGTCAATCCTACGAGCAGTACTTC.

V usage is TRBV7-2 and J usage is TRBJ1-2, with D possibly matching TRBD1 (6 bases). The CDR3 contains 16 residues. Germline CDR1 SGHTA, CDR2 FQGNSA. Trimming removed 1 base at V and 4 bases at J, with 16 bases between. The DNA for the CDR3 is TGTGCCAGCAGCTTAGGGCCGGGTAGGGGGACCTATGGCTACACCTTC. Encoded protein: CASSLGPGRGTYGYTF. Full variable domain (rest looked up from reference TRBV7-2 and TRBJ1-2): GAGVSQSPSNKVTEKGKDVELRCDPISGHTALYWYRQSLGQGLEFLIYFQGNSAPDKSGLPSDRFSAERTGGSVSTLTIQRTQQEDSAVYLCASSLGPGRGTYGYTFGSGTRLTVV.

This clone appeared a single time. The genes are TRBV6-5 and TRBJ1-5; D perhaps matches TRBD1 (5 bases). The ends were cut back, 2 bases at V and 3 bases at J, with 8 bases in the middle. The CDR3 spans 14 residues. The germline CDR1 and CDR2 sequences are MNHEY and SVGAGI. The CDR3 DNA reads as TGTGCCAGCAGTTACGGGGGGATCAATCAGCCCCAGCATTTT. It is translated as CASSYGGINQPQHF.

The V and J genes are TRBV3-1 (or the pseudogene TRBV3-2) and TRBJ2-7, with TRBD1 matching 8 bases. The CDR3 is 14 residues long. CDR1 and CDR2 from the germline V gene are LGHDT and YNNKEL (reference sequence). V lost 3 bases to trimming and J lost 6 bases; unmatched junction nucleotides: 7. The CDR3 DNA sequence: TGTGCCAGCAGCCATTCGGACAGGGTTAGCGAGCAGTACTTC. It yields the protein CASSHSDRVSEQYF.

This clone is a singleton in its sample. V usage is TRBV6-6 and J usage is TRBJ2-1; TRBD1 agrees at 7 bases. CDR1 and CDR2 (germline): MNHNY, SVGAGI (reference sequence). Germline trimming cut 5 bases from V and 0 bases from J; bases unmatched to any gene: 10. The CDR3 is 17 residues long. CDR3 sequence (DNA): TGTGCCAGCAGTCCTCTACCCACAGGGGTCTCCTACAATGAGCAGTTCTTC. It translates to CASSPLPTGVSYNEQFF.

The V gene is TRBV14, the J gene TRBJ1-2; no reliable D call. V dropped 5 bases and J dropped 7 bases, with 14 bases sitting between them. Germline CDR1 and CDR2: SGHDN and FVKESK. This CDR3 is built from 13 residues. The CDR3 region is CASSVQILGGYTF. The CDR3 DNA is TGTGCCAGCAGCGTCCAAATTCTAGGTGGCTACACCTTC.